This T cell receptor beta chain comes out of a study of T cells in Graves' hyperthyroidism and ophthalmopathy. Broader study findings: Ophthalmopathy cases were set apart from stable hyperthyroidism by a 13 V-J model.

With respect to this clonotype: Its cognate antigen is unknown.

Amplified TCR beta CDR3 regions came from RNA transcripts. A first-round RT-PCR of the TCR CDR3 used the HTBI primer set. TCRdb ran MiXCR on the multiplex PCR reads and lists one entry per CDR3 protein. The sample contains about half a million distinct CDR3 sequences, 15% to 20% of which appear only once. Trimming shortened V by 6 bases and J by 7 bases, and 21 bases separated the two germline ends. Per the germline V gene, CDR1 is LNHDA and CDR2 is SQIVND (reference sequence). The CDR3 loop spans 15 amino acids. The sample consisted of blood. J is TRBJ1-2 and V is TRBV19; D may be TRBD1 (6 bases). The clonotype originates from a man aged 35 to 55 with Graves' ophthalmopathy. Written as DNA, the CDR3 is TGTGCCAGTAGGTTTACAGGGATAGACGCGACTGGCTACACCTTC. Translating gives CASRFTGIDATGYTF.